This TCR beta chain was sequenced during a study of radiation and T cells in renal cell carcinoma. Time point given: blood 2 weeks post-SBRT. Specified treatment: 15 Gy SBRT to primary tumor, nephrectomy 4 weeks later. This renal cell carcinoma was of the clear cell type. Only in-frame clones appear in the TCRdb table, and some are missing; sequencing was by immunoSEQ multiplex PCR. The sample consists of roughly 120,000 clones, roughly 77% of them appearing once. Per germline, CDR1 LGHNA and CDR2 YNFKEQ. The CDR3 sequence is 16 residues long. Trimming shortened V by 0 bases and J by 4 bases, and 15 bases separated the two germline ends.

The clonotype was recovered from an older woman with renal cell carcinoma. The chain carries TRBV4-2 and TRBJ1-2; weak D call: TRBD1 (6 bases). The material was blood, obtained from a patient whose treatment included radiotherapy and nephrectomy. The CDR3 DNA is TGTGCCAGCAGCCAAGATTTCGGGGGCGAGTCCTATGGCTACACCTTC. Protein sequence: CASSQDFGGESYGYTF.